The 11 T cell receptor beta chains listed next were all sequenced from one sample in a study of beta chain features in type 1 diabetes. All of the isolated RNA was reverse transcribed, so expressed TCRB transcripts were sequenced. TCRdb's table, derived via immunoSEQ multiplex PCR, lists solely in-frame clones and lacks some. The table includes around 150,000 clones, 9% to 10% detected once. Overall study findings and caveats: TCRB CDR3 length was moderately but significantly reduced in all four CD4+ subsets of Type 1 diabetes patients.

No cognate antigen is known for these TCRs. Material for sequencing was central memory CD4+ T cells from blood. The receptors originated from a woman aged 30 to 39 with type 1 diabetes.

This clone has only a few counts. The genes are TRBV28 and TRBJ2-5; 12 nucleotides match TRBD2. The junction had 4 bases not matched to a gene; V was cut back by 3 bases and J by 5 bases. Germline CDR1 reads MDHEN; CDR2 reads SYDVKM. This CDR3 is 15 amino acids long. CDR3 DNA sequence: TGTGCCAGCAGTTTCGCACTAGCGGGAGGCGAGACCCAGTACTTC. Its translation: CASSFALAGGETQYF.

The chain employs TRBV16 and TRBJ1-5, with D hard to call. V was pared by 0 bases and J by 7 bases, with 4 bases between. The CDR3 runs 12 residues. The V gene's germline CDR1 is KGHSY and CDR2 FQNENV. The CDR3 spells CASSQSRQPQHF. CDR3 nucleotides: TGTGCCAGCAGCCAATCGAGACAGCCCCAGCATTTT.

This clone came up a few times. V usage is TRBV2 and J usage is TRBJ2-2, with TRBD2 identical over 10 bases. The ends lost 7 bases at V and 1 base at J; junction bases unmatched: 9. Per germline, CDR1 SNHLY and CDR2 FYNNEI. The CDR3 spans 17 residues. This CDR3 is CASTLPLAGVNTGELFF. The CDR3, as DNA: TGTGCCAGCACCTTACCTCTAGCGGGAGTGAACACCGGGGAGCTGTTTTTT.

This chain connects TRBV7-3 to TRBJ2-3; 11 bases match TRBD2. Looked up from germline, CDR1 is SGHTA and CDR2 is FQGTGA. J gave up 2 bases and V 5 bases, and 6 bases lay outside the gene matches. CDR3 length equals 16 residues. This CDR3 reads CASSPSLAGATDTQYF. The CDR3 nucleotides are TGTGCCAGCAGCCCGTCACTAGCGGGAGCCACAGATACGCAGTATTTT. The entire variable domain, with the rest obtained from reference TRBV7-3 and TRBJ2-3, is as follows: GAGVSQTPSNKVTEKGKYVELRCDPISGHTALYWYRQSLGQGPEFLIYFQGTGAADDSGLPNDRFFAVRPEGSVSTLKIQRTERGDSAVYLCASSPSLAGATDTQYFGPGTRLTVL.

This clone turned up a few times. This chain connects TRBV28 to TRBJ2-5; D possibly corresponds to TRBD2 (5 bases). The DNA end is more similar to TRBJ2-7, so the J call may be wrong. The germline V gene has CDR1 MDHEN and CDR2 SYDVKM. This CDR3 has 15 residues. The DNA of the CDR3 is TGTGCCAGCAGGCCCTCTGAGCGGCCGCCCTACGAGCAGTACTTC. This gives the protein CASRPSERPPYEQYF.

This clone came up a few times. This chain joins TRBV15 and TRBJ2-3; tentative D call: TRBD1 (6 bases). CDR1 LNHNV and CDR2 YYDKDF come from the germline V gene (reference sequence). The ends were cut back, 1 base at V and 3 bases at J, with 14 bases in the middle. The CDR3 is 16 amino acids. For the CDR3, the DNA is TGTGCCACCAGCAGAGGAAATACAGGGTCTACAGATACGCAGTATTTT. Its translation: CATSRGNTGSTDTQYF.

The CDR3 nucleotides are TGTGCCAGCAGCCTAGAATTTGGCAGAAACTATGGCTACACCTTC. Amino acid sequence: CASSLEFGRNYGYTF. The chain couples TRBV4-2 to TRBJ1-2; D gene ambiguous. Trimming left V 4 bases short and J 2 bases short, with 14 bases between. The CDR3 runs 15 residues. Germline values: CDR1 LGHNA, CDR2 YNFKEQ.

This clone was observed a few times. The gene calls are TRBV5-1 and TRBJ2-5; 10 bases map to TRBD2. This CDR3 has 16 amino acids. Per germline, CDR1 SGHRS and CDR2 YFSETQ. The J segment lost 5 bases and the V segment lost 4 bases, leaving 11 bases of the junction unmatched. The CDR3 protein is CASSRGLADAGETQYF. The DNA for the CDR3 is TGCGCCAGCAGCCGTGGACTAGCGGATGCTGGGGAGACCCAGTACTTC.

This chain connects TRBV5-1 to TRBJ2-1; 12 nucleotides agree with TRBD2. This CDR3 contains 16 residues. J gave up 9 bases and V 0 bases, and 7 bases lay outside the gene matches. CDR1 and CDR2 from the germline V gene are SGHRS and YFSETQ. CDR3 protein: CASSLGETSGRSEQFF. The CDR3 coding sequence is TGCGCCAGCAGCTTGGGAGAGACTAGCGGGAGATCTGAGCAGTTCTTC. Full variable domain (outside the CDR3, taken from reference TRBV5-1 and TRBJ2-1): KAGVTQTPRYLIKTRGQQVTLSCSPISGHRSVSWYQQTPGQGLQFLFEYFSETQRNKGNFPGRFSGRQFSNSRSEMNVSTLELGDSALYLCASSLGETSGRSEQFFGPGTRLTVL.

This rearrangement joins TRBV2 to TRBJ2-1, with unresolved D. Germline-derived CDR1 and CDR2 are SNHLY and FYNNEI. Trimming shortened V by 4 bases and J by 0 bases, and 4 bases separated the two germline ends. This CDR3 has 13 residues. The CDR3 DNA is TGTGCCAGCAGTGGGCACTCCTACAATGAGCAGTTCTTC. This encodes CASSGHSYNEQFF.

This clone was counted only a few times. The chain uses TRBV28 and TRBJ2-5, with D hard to call. Germline loops: CDR1 MDHEN, CDR2 SYDVKM. Trimming cost V 3 bases and J 5 bases, with 4 bases left between them. The CDR3 has 11 residues. The CDR3 loop is CASSLSETQYF. The CDR3 bases are TGTGCCAGCAGTTTGTCGGAGACCCAGTACTTC.